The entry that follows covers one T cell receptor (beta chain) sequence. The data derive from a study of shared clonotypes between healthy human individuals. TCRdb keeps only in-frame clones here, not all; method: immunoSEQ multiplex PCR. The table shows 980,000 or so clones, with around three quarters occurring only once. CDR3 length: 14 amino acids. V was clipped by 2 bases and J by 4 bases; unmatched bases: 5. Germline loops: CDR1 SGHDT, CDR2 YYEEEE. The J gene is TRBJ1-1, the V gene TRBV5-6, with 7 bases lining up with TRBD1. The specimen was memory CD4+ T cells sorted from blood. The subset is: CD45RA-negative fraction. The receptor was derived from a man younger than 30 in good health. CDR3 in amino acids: CASSLGTGVTEAFF. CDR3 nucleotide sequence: TGTGCCAGCAGCTTAGGCACAGGGGTCACTGAAGCTTTCTTT.